Listed below are T cell receptor beta chains from one sample, sequenced in a study of blood T cell repertoires in COVID-19. Method: immunoSEQ multiplex PCR; TCRdb's copy keeps in-frame clones and lacks some. There are around 56,000 clones in the sample; 70% to 75% occur only once, and less than 20% lies in the top ten. Sequences were obtained from peripheral blood. The receptors originated from a woman in her fifties or sixties with active or convalescent COVID-19. Both conserved end residues are part of each CDR3. The D gene is left open where the match is weak. Clone size is not always given. Where it is, it says once, few, many or a class for expanded clones.

J: TRBJ2-5
D: TRBD1
size: NA
V: TRBV19
CDR3: CASSIGTGTQETQYF
DNA: TGTGCCAGTAGTATAGGGACAGGCACCCAAGAGACCCAGTACTTC

J: TRBJ1-6
D: TRBD1
size: few
V: TRBV3-1/TRBV3-2
CDR3: CASSHRDRDSPLHF
DNA: TGTGCCAGCAGCCACCGGGACAGGGATTCACCCCTCCACTTT

J: TRBJ1-5
D: TRBD1
size: NA
V: TRBV29-1
CDR3: CSVCTGGGNQPQHF
DNA: TGCAGCGTCTGCACAGGGGGCGGCAATCAGCCCCAGCATTTT

J: TRBJ2-1
D: TRBD2
size: few
V: TRBV11-2
CDR3: CASRRLADTPTNEQFF
DNA: TGTGCCAGCAGGAGACTAGCGGACACCCCCACCAATGAGCAGTTCTTC

J: TRBJ1-1
D: NA
size: NA
V: TRBV20-1
CDR3: CSARQNTEAFF
DNA: TGCAGTGCTAGACAGAACACTGAAGCTTTCTTT

J: TRBJ2-1
D: NA
size: NA
V: TRBV11-2
CDR3: CASSLGRTASYNEQFF
DNA: TGTGCCAGCAGCTTAGGAAGGACAGCCTCCTACAATGAGCAGTTCTTC

J: TRBJ1-5
D: NA
size: NA
V: TRBV6-2/TRBV6-3
CDR3: CASSYSINQPQHF
DNA: TGTGCCAGCAGTTACTCTATCAATCAGCCCCAGCATTTT

J: TRBJ2-3
D: NA
size: NA
V: TRBV9
CDR3: CASTLLDRGTDTQYF
DNA: TGTGCCAGCACCCTATTGGATCGGGGAACAGATACGCAGTATTTT

J: TRBJ2-5
D: NA
size: NA
V: TRBV20-1
CDR3: CSAPGTQYF
DNA: TGCAGTGCCCCGGGGACCCAGTACTTC

J: TRBJ2-2
D: TRBD2
size: NA
V: TRBV28
CDR3: CASRVAGGPNTGELFF
DNA: TGTGCCAGCAGGGTAGCGGGAGGGCCAAACACCGGGGAGCTGTTTTTT

J: TRBJ1-5
D: TRBD1
size: NA
V: TRBV27
CDR3: CASSLASGQGSNQPQHF
DNA: TGTGCCAGCAGTTTGGCATCCGGACAGGGAAGCAATCAGCCCCAGCATTTT

J: TRBJ2-7
D: NA
size: many
V: TRBV28
CDR3: CASSSSGGNPPYEQYF
DNA: TGTGCCAGCAGTTCCTCTGGGGGGAATCCCCCCTACGAGCAGTACTTC

J: TRBJ2-1
D: NA
size: NA
V: TRBV12-3/TRBV12-4
CDR3: CASSLNRENEQFF
DNA: TGTGCCAGCAGTTTAAACAGGGAAAATGAGCAGTTCTTC

J: TRBJ2-1
D: TRBD1
size: NA
V: TRBV30
CDR3: CAWSLGDRYNEQFF
DNA: TGTGCCTGGAGTTTGGGGGACAGATACAATGAGCAGTTCTTC

J: TRBJ2-1
D: TRBD2
size: once
V: TRBV4-1
CDR3: CASSRSRGSSGAYNEQFF
DNA: TGCGCCAGCAGCCGGTCACGGGGAAGTAGCGGGGCATACAATGAGCAGTTCTTC

J: TRBJ2-3
D: TRBD2
size: NA
V: TRBV3-1/TRBV3-2
CDR3: CASSSSGRATQYF
DNA: TGTGCCAGCAGCTCTAGCGGGAGAGCTACGCAGTATTTT

J: TRBJ2-1
D: NA
size: medium-sized
V: TRBV29-1
CDR3: CSVEKQGNNEQFF
DNA: TGCAGCGTTGAAAAACAGGGAAACAATGAGCAGTTCTTC

J: TRBJ2-3
D: NA
size: once
V: TRBV6-6
CDR3: CASLGADTQYF
DNA: TGTGCCAGTCTTGGAGCAGATACGCAGTATTTT

J: TRBJ2-7
D: TRBD1
size: NA
V: TRBV6-6
CDR3: CASSRSGQGAGSFEQYF
DNA: TGTGCCAGCAGTCGAAGTGGACAGGGGGCAGGTTCGTTCGAGCAGTACTTC

J: TRBJ1-4
D: TRBD1
size: NA
V: TRBV6-1
CDR3: CASSEYGQGEGKLFF
DNA: TGTGCCAGCAGTGAATACGGACAGGGGGAGGGAAAACTGTTTTTT

J: TRBJ2-1
D: NA
size: NA
V: TRBV7-8
CDR3: CASSIMYEQFF
DNA: TGTGCCAGCTCTATCATGTATGAGCAGTTCTTC

J: TRBJ1-2
D: NA
size: NA
V: TRBV29-1
CDR3: CSVGARLTNYGYTF
DNA: TGCAGCGTTGGGGCCAGGCTTACTAACTATGGCTACACCTTC

J: TRBJ2-7
D: TRBD1
size: NA
V: TRBV18
CDR3: CASSPLQGVPGEQYF
DNA: TGTGCCAGCTCACCATTACAGGGGGTGCCAGGCGAGCAGTACTTC

J: TRBJ1-2
D: NA
size: NA
V: TRBV5-4
CDR3: CASSLSEGFGGYTF
DNA: TGTGCCAGCAGCTTGTCGGAGGGGTTCGGTGGCTACACCTTC

J: TRBJ2-2
D: NA
size: NA
V: TRBV10-3
CDR3: CAISESAPGELFF
DNA: TGTGCCATCAGTGAGTCAGCGCCCGGGGAGCTGTTTTTT

J: TRBJ2-1
D: TRBD1
size: NA
V: TRBV29-1
CDR3: CSVEELDATGGGPYNEQFF
DNA: TGCAGCGTTGAAGAACTGGACGCTACAGGGGGAGGTCCATACAATGAGCAGTTCTTC

J: TRBJ2-1
D: TRBD2
size: NA
V: TRBV28
CDR3: CASSLVSGSLYNEQFF
DNA: TGTGCCAGCAGTTTAGTTAGCGGGAGTCTTTACAATGAGCAGTTCTTC

J: TRBJ1-2
D: TRBD1
size: NA
V: TRBV30
CDR3: CAWSSRPGQPNYGYTF
DNA: TGTGCCTGGAGTTCTAGACCGGGACAGCCTAACTATGGCTACACCTTC

J: TRBJ2-3
D: NA
size: NA
V: TRBV7-9
CDR3: CASSLKFGGTSTDTQYF
DNA: TGTGCCAGCAGCTTAAAGTTTGGCGGGACTAGCACAGATACGCAGTATTTT

J: TRBJ2-2
D: NA
size: once
V: TRBV28
CDR3: CASSRKQSGTGELFF
DNA: TGTGCCAGCAGTAGAAAACAGTCCGGCACCGGGGAGCTGTTTTTT

J: TRBJ1-5
D: TRBD1
size: NA
V: TRBV28
CDR3: CASSWGDRGLPQHF
DNA: TGTGCCAGCAGTTGGGGAGACAGGGGGCTGCCCCAGCATTTT

J: TRBJ2-2
D: TRBD2
size: NA
V: TRBV3-1/TRBV3-2
CDR3: CASSPWTSSGELFF
DNA: TGTGCCAGCAGCCCCTGGACTAGCTCCGGGGAGCTGTTTTTT

J: TRBJ1-4
D: NA
size: NA
V: TRBV7-9
CDR3: CASSLAVGQLNEKLFF
DNA: TGTGCCAGCAGCTTAGCCGTCGGACAGTTGAATGAAAAACTGTTTTTT

J: TRBJ2-2
D: TRBD1
size: NA
V: TRBV9
CDR3: CASSVGATGVHGELFF
DNA: TGTGCCAGCAGCGTAGGGGCGACAGGGGTGCACGGGGAGCTGTTTTTT

J: TRBJ1-5
D: TRBD1
size: NA
V: TRBV7-9
CDR3: CASSVGTGSMSQPQHF
DNA: TGTGCCAGCAGCGTTGGGACAGGGAGTATGAGTCAGCCCCAGCATTTT